This T cell receptor beta chain was observed in a study of CD8 T cells in Susac syndrome. Per germline, CDR1 SGDLS and CDR2 YYNGEE. Unmatched junction bases numbered 7, after V lost 0 bases and J lost 5 bases. The CDR3 loop spans 16 amino acids. An amount of RNA that ranged from roughly 0.5 to 1 ug was reverse transcribed with random hexamers. MiXCR was run by TCRdb on the immunoSEQ multiplex PCR reads, yielding one entry per CDR3 protein. There are about 120,000 distinct CDR3 sequences in the sample; about 95% occur only once, and approximately 0.089% lies in the top ten. The chain joins TRBV9 to TRBJ2-7; 11 bases are a match to TRBD2. The sample comprised CD4+ T cells from PBMCs. This clonotype was sampled from a human donor in good health. CDR3 sequence (DNA): TGTGCCAGCAGCGTAGTTCCTACTAGCGGGAGCCACGAGCAGTACTTC. Translation: CASSVVPTSGSHEQYF.